This TCR beta chain is from a study of shared clonotypes between healthy human individuals. J lost 5 bases, V lost 5 bases, and 0 bases had no gene match. This CDR3 region has 11 residues. CDR1 is MDHEN and CDR2 is SYDVKM in the germline V gene. Study results and limitations: Only a few donors were included, so the genetic and exposure-history diversity represented was limited. Generally, naive subsets (rather than memory subsets) showed larger estimated richness. Rarefaction showed that sequencing of sorted subsets was incomplete (despite large depth).

Per sorted-subset replicate PCR, input was approximately 0.2 ug DNA, representing about 29,000 T cell genomes. Measured with immunoSEQ multiplex PCR; TCRdb has only the in-frame clones, and not every one. This sample has around 720,000 clones; more than 70% occur once, and the top ten carry roughly 2%. Comment on this clone: What it recognizes is unknown.

The specimen sequenced was memory CD4+ T cells sorted from blood. This sample's subset: CD45RA-negative fraction. This receptor was identified in a woman in her twenties or thirties in good health. The V gene is TRBV28, the J gene TRBJ2-7; 7 bases fit TRBD1. CDR3 DNA sequence: TGTGCCAGCAGTGACAGGGACGAGCAGTACTTC. Protein sequence: CASSDRDEQYF.